This T cell receptor beta chain appears in the sequencing data of a study of blood T cell repertoires in COVID-19. As for the study in general: Sources were T cells, B-cell-depleted T cells, or PBMCs; the material itself was cDNA or gDNA.

Germline lookup yields CDR1 LGHDT and CDR2 YNNKEL (reference sequence). The CDR3 spans 13 residues. Trimming pared 8 bases from V and 0 bases from J, leaving 8 bases between. Original handling: Amplification of reference gene primers provided the estimated nucleated cell counts. Repertoires were generated with immunoSEQ multiplex PCR, while TCRdb's copy carries only in-frame clones and drops some. V and J calls and clone size come straight from that table; D and trimming were deduced from the DNA. The data show tens of thousands of clones, with roughly 71% seen just once and 5.5% to 6.5% held by the top ten.

The V call is TRBV3-1 (or the pseudogene TRBV3-2), the J call TRBJ1-3; D is undetermined. Input material: peripheral blood. The TCR comes from a man aged 80 or over with acute or convalescent COVID-19. The CDR3 bases are TGTGCCAGCGTTCTGAGCTCTGGAAACACCATATATTTT. Amino acid sequence: CASVLSSGNTIYF.